A single sample gave rise to the 23 T cell receptor beta chains below, sequenced in a study of T-cell memory formation after mild COVID-19. A single record per CDR3 protein comes from TCRdb applying MiXCR to the 5' RACE reads. The table includes 300,000 to 400,000 distinct CDR3 sequences, 25% to 30% detected once. The sample was PBMCs or a T cell subset sorted from them (not recorded which). Receptors originate from an adult woman who had mild COVID-19 (a few samples of this study predate the infection). Cell type and time point are not known.

V and J are TRBV7-2 and TRBJ2-1; 9 bases match TRBD1. This CDR3 comprises 15 residues. CDR1 is SGHTA, CDR2 FQGNSA, per germline. V dropped 3 bases and J dropped 4; count of bases not matched to a gene: 4. For the CDR3, the DNA is TGTGCCAGCAGCTTTATGGGACAGGGATACAATGAGCAGTTCTTC. It codes for CASSFMGQGYNEQFF.

This clonotype was counted a few times. V gene TRBV12-3 or TRBV12-4 combines with J gene TRBJ1-2; D is undetermined. V was clipped by 4 bases and J by 6 bases, with 15 bases between them. The CDR3 is made up of 14 amino acids. CDR3 region: CASSSGGSPDGYTF. The CDR3 region has the DNA TGTGCCAGCAGTTCTGGCGGGTCGCCGGATGGCTACACCTTC.

Only a few counts were recorded for this clonotype. The V gene is TRBV7-9, the J gene TRBJ2-3, with a possible D match to TRBD2 (6 bases). The germline V gene encodes CDR1 SEHNR and CDR2 FQNEAQ (reference sequence). V was trimmed by 4 bases and J by 2 bases, leaving 10 bases between them. The length of the CDR3 is 14 residues. The CDR3 loop is CASSSSGVTDTQYF. The CDR3 DNA reads TGTGCCAGCAGCTCCTCGGGGGTCACAGATACGCAGTATTTT.

The chain recombines TRBV12-5 with TRBJ2-7; no clear D gene. The CDR3 is made up of 13 amino acids. Germline V CDR1 and CDR2: LGHNT, FRNRAP. V was shortened by 0 bases and J by 3 bases, with 6 bases between the two germline ends. The CDR3 loop reads CASGLVEDYEQYF. DNA for the CDR3: TGTGCTAGTGGTTTGGTAGAAGACTACGAGCAGTACTTC. Supplemented by reference TRBV12-5 and TRBJ2-7, the full variable domain reads DARVTQTPRHKVTEMGQEVTMRCQPILGHNTVFWYRQTMMQGLELLAYFRNRAPLDDSGMPKDRFSAEMPDATLATLKIQPSEPRDSAVYFCASGLVEDYEQYFGPGTRLTVT.

V is TRBV2 and J is TRBJ2-1, with 9 bases identical to TRBD1. The CDR3 is 16 residues long. The V and J ends lost 5 bases and 6 bases, in that order; junction bases with no gene match: 11. Germline loops: CDR1 SNHLY, CDR2 FYNNEI. The CDR3 bases are TGTGCCAGCAGTAGGGGACGACAGGGGGTCTCCAATGAGCAGTTCTTC. Its protein is CASSRGRQGVSNEQFF.

The chain couples TRBV10-3 to TRBJ2-3; D remains unclear. Trimming took 8 bases from V and 2 from J, leaving 20 bases between them. This CDR3 spans 16 amino acids. Germline V gene data show CDR1 as ENHRY and CDR2 as SYGVKD. CDR3 in DNA: TGTGCCATCGTAATCTCAACTAACCCACTCACAGATACGCAGTATTTT. Protein sequence: CAIVISTNPLTDTQYF.

This clonotype has only a few counts. The chain couples TRBV5-5 to TRBJ2-5; the match to TRBD2 covers 15 bases. CDR3 length: 17 amino acids. V was clipped by 3 bases and J by 6 bases; unmatched bases: 9. Germline CDR1 is SGHKS and CDR2 is YYEKEE (reference sequence). The CDR3 nucleotides read TGTGCCAGCAGCTCTCCGGGACTAGCGGGGGGCGGGCAGACCCAGTACTTC. Residues: CASSSPGLAGGGQTQYF.

The chain employs TRBV20-1 and TRBJ2-7; TRBD1 agrees at 9 bases. V shed 0 bases and J 4 bases; nucleotides not matched to a gene: 7. CDR3 length equals 15 residues. Germline CDR1 and CDR2: DFQATT and SNEGSKA (reference sequence). CDR3 nucleotide sequence: TGCAGTGCTAGAGATAAGACAGGGGGAGCTTACGAGCAGTACTTC. It specifies CSARDKTGGAYEQYF.

The rearrangement links TRBV5-1 to TRBJ2-3; D gene unclear. The CDR3 loop spans 13 amino acids. From germline, CDR1 is SGHRS and CDR2 YFSETQ. Trimming took off 4 bases at V and 1 base at J, with 7 bases between the two ends. The CDR3 DNA reads TGCGCCAGCAGCCAACCGGGCACAGATACGCAGTATTTT. Translation: CASSQPGTDTQYF.

V gene TRBV27 combines with J gene TRBJ2-3; unclear D gene. Trimming cost V 3 bases and J 6 bases, with 19 bases left between them. The CDR3 contains 16 residues. Germline V CDR1 and CDR2: MNHEY, SMNVEV (reference sequence). For the CDR3, the DNA is TGTGCCAGCAGTTTCGGGTCGCAAGGACCCGGGGATACGCAGTATTTT. Amino acid sequence: CASSFGSQGPGDTQYF.

This chain links TRBV5-1 with TRBJ2-1; 9 nucleotides line up with TRBD2. The germline V gene encodes CDR1 SGHRS and CDR2 YFSETQ. CDR3 length: 14 residues. J lost 12 bases, V lost 7 bases, and 14 bases had no gene match. The CDR3 nucleotides read TGCGCCAGCCGCTCGACTAGCGGTCTCGGTGGGCAGTTCTTC. It translates to CASRSTSGLGGQFF.

This chain links TRBV6-6 with TRBJ2-7; D uncertain. With 0 bases removed from V and 6 bases from J, the gap between germline ends came to 15 bases. CDR3 length: 15 residues. Germline lookup yields CDR1 MNHNY and CDR2 SVGAGI (reference sequence). In DNA, the CDR3 is TGTGCCAGCAGTTACTCAGGTGGAGACGCTACCGAGCAGTACTTC. Translating gives CASSYSGGDATEQYF.

There are a few counts of this clonotype. CDR3 nucleotide sequence: TGTGCCAGCAGGCTACTAGCGGGGAACACCGGGGAGCTGTTTTTT. This encodes CASRLLAGNTGELFF. V gene TRBV27 combines with J gene TRBJ2-2; TRBD2 matches 9 bases. The germline gives CDR1 MNHEY, CDR2 SMNVEV (reference sequence). The trim removed 6 bases at V and 1 base at J, leaving 3 bases unmatched. CDR3 length: 15 residues.

This clonotype was counted a few times. The chain combines TRBV7-2 with TRBJ2-7, with 11 bases identical to TRBD2. CDR3 length equals 14 residues. The J segment lost 7 bases and the V segment lost 2 bases, leaving 4 bases of the junction unmatched. Germline loops: CDR1 SGHTA, CDR2 FQGNSA. The DNA of the CDR3 is TGTGCCAGCAGCTTACTAGCGGGAGGTGGTGAGCAGTACTTC. It specifies CASSLLAGGGEQYF.

The V and J genes are TRBV5-1 and TRBJ1-3; no firm D call. The V end lost 4 bases, the J end lost 4 bases, and 9 bases lay between the germline ends. The CDR3 is 13 residues long. The germline gives CDR1 SGHRS, CDR2 YFSETQ. For the CDR3, the DNA is TGCGCCAGCAGCATGGAGTCCGGAAACACCATATATTTT. It encodes CASSMESGNTIYF.

This clonotype was counted between two and nine times. J is TRBJ2-2 and V is TRBV5-1; no clear D gene. This CDR3 contains 15 residues. Germline V gene sequence: CDR1 SGHRS, CDR2 YFSETQ. Trimming shortened V by 4 bases and J by 1 base, and 11 bases separated the two germline ends. CDR3 coding DNA: TGCGCCAGCAGCCCGTACGCCCAGAACACCGGGGAGCTGTTTTTT. Amino acids: CASSPYAQNTGELFF. The complete variable domain, with remaining parts taken from reference TRBV5-1 and TRBJ2-2, reads KAGVTQTPRYLIKTRGQQVTLSCSPISGHRSVSWYQQTPGQGLQFLFEYFSETQRNKGNFPGRFSGRQFSNSRSEMNVSTLELGDSALYLCASSPYAQNTGELFFGEGSRLTVL.

This clonotype appeared a few times. The rearrangement joins TRBV30 to TRBJ2-3; D not certain. Germline V gene lookup returns CDR1 GTSNPN and CDR2 SVGIG (reference sequence). Trimming stripped 3 bases from V and 1 base from J, with 8 bases between. The CDR3 has 13 residues. The CDR3 coding sequence is TGTGCCTGGAGCCGAGCCGGCACAGATACGCAGTATTTT. Protein sequence: CAWSRAGTDTQYF.

This clonotype has only a few counts. V is TRBV12-3 or TRBV12-4 and J is TRBJ1-3; D remains unclear. V was shortened by 6 bases and J by 3 bases, with 12 bases between the two germline ends. This CDR3 contains 14 residues. The chain's CDR3 is CASRYPSRGNTIYF. The CDR3, as DNA: TGTGCCAGCAGGTACCCCTCGCGTGGAAACACCATATATTTT.

This clonotype was observed a few times. The chain links TRBV24-1 to TRBJ2-1; the D call may be TRBD1 or TRBD2 (5 bases each). The V and J ends lost 0 bases and 9 bases respectively, with 11 bases between them. Germline CDR1 and CDR2: KGHDR and SFDVKD. The CDR3 spans 14 residues. The CDR3 nucleotides are TGTGCCACCAGTGATTTGGGCAGGGAGAGTGAGCAGTTCTTC. This encodes CATSDLGRESEQFF.

The V and J genes are TRBV9 and TRBJ1-1; D ambiguous. V lost 0 bases and J lost 2, with 17 bases in between. Germline V lookup: CDR1 SGDLS, CDR2 YYNGEE. The CDR3 runs 17 residues. CDR3: CASSVGKQPAFNTEAFF. CDR3 nucleotide sequence: TGTGCCAGCAGCGTAGGGAAACAACCCGCCTTTAACACTGAAGCTTTCTTT.

This rearrangement joins TRBV24-1 to TRBJ2-7; D unclear. V was clipped by 2 bases and J by 0 bases, with 7 bases between them. The V gene's germline CDR1 is KGHDR and CDR2 SFDVKD. The CDR3 contains 14 residues. The CDR3 spells CATSDSGLSYEQYF. The CDR3 coding sequence is TGTGCCACCAGTGATTCCGGCCTCTCCTACGAGCAGTACTTC.

The V gene is TRBV5-4, the J gene TRBJ2-3, with 7 nucleotides matching TRBD2. The CDR3 consists of 14 residues. With V trimmed by 4 bases and J by 1 base, 3 bases remained unmatched. Germline values: CDR1 SGHNT, CDR2 YYREEE (reference sequence). In nucleotides, the CDR3 is TGTGCCAGCAGCAGGGACTACGGCACAGATACGCAGTATTTT. Translating it yields CASSRDYGTDTQYF.

This chain links TRBV7-9 with TRBJ2-3; 7 nucleotides align to TRBD2. The CDR3 contains 16 residues. The V segment lost 1 base and the J segment 0 bases; nucleotides outside the gene matches: 4. The V gene's germline CDR1 is SEHNR and CDR2 FQNEAQ (reference sequence). CDR3 DNA sequence: TGTGCCAGCAGCTTAGGACTAGCCCCCAGCACAGATACGCAGTATTTT. Amino acids: CASSLGLAPSTDTQYF.